The present TCR beta chain was sequenced within a study of T cell responses to AZD1222 COVID-19 vaccine. Findings and limits, study-wide: Across the whole spike, CD4 TCRs peaked at regions 160-218 and 743-854. Donors were chiefly white British, with a greater number of females, and clonal diversity was perhaps underestimated. Unmutated regions of variants are reportedly targeted by nearly half of spike-specific TCRs. Rises in breadth and depth of Spike-specific TCRs came after two AZD1222 doses.

With respect to this clone: No antigen is known for it.

The germline V gene has CDR1 ENHRY and CDR2 SYGVKD. The CDR3 is made up of 16 amino acids. Trimming removed 3 bases at V and 0 bases at J, with 13 bases between. Measured with immunoSEQ multiplex PCR; TCRdb has only the in-frame clones, and not every one. The repertoire holds about 130,000 clones, with over 75% as singletons. The sequence derives from an adult in good health. Here the sequenced sample was peripheral blood, taken on day 0 of AZD1222 vaccination. This sequence joins TRBV10-3 and TRBJ2-3; tentatively, D is TRBD2 (6 bases). CDR3 in amino acids: CAISDSEGRSTDTQYF. In DNA, the CDR3 is TGTGCCATCAGTGACTCGGAGGGACGGAGCACAGATACGCAGTATTTT.